The clone carrying this TCR beta chain was detected only a few times. As originally analysed: Reference gene primers were amplified, and this amplification served to estimate nucleated cell counts. TCRdb's table, derived via immunoSEQ multiplex PCR, lists solely in-frame clones and lacks some. The V and J calls and the clone size are those of that table, but D and trimming were determined from the DNA. The sample yields around 140,000 clones, about 83% seen once. These data originate in a study of blood T cell repertoires in COVID-19. Study-wide background: Acute-phase and convalescent COVID-19 samples originated in the United States, Italy and Spain.

Germline values: CDR1 MNHEY, CDR2 SVGEGT. CDR3 length equals 15 residues. V lost 2 bases and J lost 4, with 14 bases in between. Input material: peripheral blood. This sequence originates from a woman between 45 and 65 years old with active or convalescent COVID-19. The chain carries TRBV6-2 or TRBV6-3 and TRBJ1-1; a possible D gene is TRBD1 (5 bases). The CDR3 DNA reads TGTGCCAGCAGTTACGAGAGGGGAGGGAGCACTGAAGCTTTCTTT. Amino acid sequence: CASSYERGGSTEAFF.